The present entry profiles one T cell receptor beta chain with its context. Per germline, CDR1 MNHEY and CDR2 SVGAGI. After removal of 8 bases from V and 3 bases from J, the junction contained 4 bases not matched to a gene. The CDR3 is 13 amino acids. The data were produced by immunoSEQ multiplex PCR, yet TCRdb's version contains in-frame clones alone and is incomplete. This table has some 79,000 clones, roughly 90% appearing once. The data derive from a study of control samples from healthy donors and cancer patients. The receptor's source is a woman in her forties or fifties in good health. Sequencing was performed on blood. V usage is TRBV6-5 and J usage is TRBJ2-1; 7 nucleotides agree with TRBD1. This CDR3 reads CASVGQSYNEQFF. In DNA, the CDR3 is TGTGCCAGCGTGGGACAGAGCTACAATGAGCAGTTCTTC.